Listed here are 14 T cell receptor beta chains from one sample, sequenced in a study of glioma-infiltrating T cells. Using RNA template, CDR3s of TCR alpha and beta were amplified with iRepertoire arm-PCR. TCRdb itself ran the multiplex PCR reads through MiXCR, one entry per CDR3 protein. Of a few hundred thousand distinct CDR3 sequences in the sample, around 45% were seen once. The source material was glioma tissue, nonneoplastic brain tissue, or PBMCs (not recorded which). The receptors derive from a human donor with low-grade glioma or glioblastoma, undergoing nonglioma brain surgery, or in good health (not recorded which).

The gene calls are TRBV2 and TRBJ2-3; unclear D gene. From germline, CDR1 is SNHLY and CDR2 FYNNEI. The CDR3 sequence is 16 residues long. V dropped 10 bases and J dropped 0 bases, with 20 bases sitting between them. This CDR3 reads CAIPLWRSASTDTQYF. CDR3 coding DNA: TGTGCCATACCCCTCTGGCGGAGCGCTAGCACAGATACGCAGTATTTT.

This clonotype has at least ten counts. The chain has TRBV7-9 and TRBJ2-1, with D maybe TRBD1 (6 bases). The CDR3 covers 16 residues. With 6 bases removed from V and 4 bases from J, the gap between germline ends came to 19 bases. The germline V gene has CDR1 SEHNR and CDR2 FQNEAQ (reference sequence). CDR3 sequence (DNA): TGTGCCAGCAGTAGACAGGCGTGGGCCCTTTACAATGAGCAGTTCTTC. Its protein is CASSRQAWALYNEQFF.

This clonotype was recorded at least ten times. The CDR3: CSAIDSHEQYF. The CDR3, as DNA: TGCAGTGCTATCGACAGCCACGAGCAGTACTTC. The chain combines TRBV20-1 with TRBJ2-7; TRBD1 might be the D (5 bases). Trimming took 4 bases from V and 5 from J, leaving 9 bases between them. The CDR3 runs to 11 residues. Germline CDR1 and CDR2: DFQATT and SNEGSKA (reference sequence).

For the CDR3, the DNA is TGCAGTGCCCCAGACAGGTTGCCCGGGGAGCTGTTTTTT. Amino acid sequence: CSAPDRLPGELFF. The J gene is TRBJ2-2, the V gene TRBV20-1; TRBD1 is a possible D gene (6 bases). V was trimmed by 6 bases and J by 6 bases, leaving 14 bases between them. This CDR3 region has 13 residues. CDR1 is DFQATT, CDR2 SNEGSKA, per germline (reference sequence).

The rearrangement links TRBV7-2 to TRBJ2-7; perhaps TRBD2 as D (6 bases). CDR1 SGHTA and CDR2 FQGNSA come from the germline V gene. V dropped 1 base and J dropped 2 bases, with 12 bases sitting between them. The CDR3 runs to 15 residues. Written as DNA, the CDR3 is TGTGCCAGCAGCTTAGTGAGCGGGCTCCCCTACGAGCAGTACTTC. This translates into CASSLVSGLPYEQYF. Drawing the rest from reference TRBV7-2 and TRBJ2-7, the complete variable domain is GAGVSQSPSNKVTEKGKDVELRCDPISGHTALYWYRQSLGQGLEFLIYFQGNSAPDKSGLPSDRFSAERTGGSVSTLTIQRTQQEDSAVYLCASSLVSGLPYEQYFGPGTRLTVT.

About this clonotype itself: Given a much more abundant clone one base away, this may be a read error. The chain uses TRBV28 and TRBJ1-5; D is ambiguous. CDR3 length: 13 residues. In germline, CDR1 is MDHEN, CDR2 SYDVKM. V lost 3 bases to trimming and J lost 4 bases, with 7 bases between them. The CDR3 coding sequence is TGTGCCAGCAGTTTGCCCCCTAATCAGCCCCAGCATTTT. Its translation: CASSLPPNQPQHF.

The chain is built from TRBV7-9 and TRBJ2-5; 9 bases are shared with TRBD2. The CDR3 extends over 14 amino acids. Germline CDR1 SEHNR, CDR2 FQNEAQ (reference sequence). V dropped 3 bases and J dropped 7; count of bases not matched to a gene: 6. CDR3: CASSFGGREGTQYF. CDR3 sequence (DNA): TGTGCCAGCAGCTTCGGCGGGCGGGAGGGGACCCAGTACTTC.

The chain uses TRBV4-3 and TRBJ2-1; D may match TRBD1 or TRBD2 (5 bases each). V lost 4 bases and J 7 bases, leaving 17 bases between the germline ends. The CDR3 sequence is 15 residues long. Germline CDR1 LGHNA, CDR2 YSLEER. This chain's CDR3 is CASSRGSSVFNEQFF. The CDR3, as DNA: TGCGCCAGCAGCCGGGGGTCTAGTGTATTTAATGAGCAGTTCTTC.

This sequence joins TRBV7-9 and TRBJ2-3, with D maybe TRBD1 (7 bases). The germline CDR1 and CDR2 sequences are SEHNR and FQNEAQ (reference sequence). This CDR3 contains 15 residues. Trimming shortened V by 1 base and J by 5 bases, and 13 bases separated the two germline ends. The CDR3 DNA is TGTGCCAGCAGCTTAGTTGCAGGGGGGAGAGATACGCAGTATTTT. Translating it yields CASSLVAGGRDTQYF. Based on the CDR3 plus reference TRBV7-9 and TRBJ2-3, the full variable domain is DTGVSQNPRHKITKRGQNVTFRCDPISEHNRLYWYRQTLGQGPEFLTYFQNEAQLEKSRLLSDRFSAERPKGSFSTLEIQRTEQGDSAMYLCASSLVAGGRDTQYFGPGTRLTVL.

This clonotype was recorded many times. The chain couples TRBV28 to TRBJ2-3, with TRBD2 as a possible D gene (6 bases). CDR3 length: 15 residues. Per the germline V gene, CDR1 is MDHEN and CDR2 is SYDVKM. V lost 4 bases and J 0 bases, leaving 11 bases between the germline ends. CDR3 in amino acids: CASSSPGLSTDTQYF. DNA of the CDR3: TGTGCCAGCAGTTCCCCGGGACTTAGCACAGATACGCAGTATTTT.

This chain connects TRBV20-1 to TRBJ2-1, with 11 bases that match TRBD2. The CDR3 is 16 residues long. Losses at the gene ends were 3 bases for V and 6 bases for J; bases not matched to a gene: 10. Germline-derived CDR1 and CDR2 are DFQATT and SNEGSKA (reference sequence). CDR3 DNA sequence: TGCAGTGCTAGCCACGCTACTAGCGGGAGACCCAATGAGCAGTTCTTC. Amino acid sequence: CSASHATSGRPNEQFF.

This clonotype has only a few counts. The chain is built from TRBV4-2 and TRBJ2-7; D gene uncertain. The CDR3 covers 15 residues. Looked up from germline, CDR1 is LGHNA and CDR2 is YNFKEQ. The ends were cut back, 0 bases at V and 3 bases at J, with 12 bases in the middle. CDR3 bases: TGTGCCAGCAGCCAAGATACGGGCAGTTACTACGAGCAGTACTTC. Translated, it gives CASSQDTGSYYEQYF.

This clonotype was seen a handful of times. The chain uses TRBV7-8 and TRBJ2-6; weak D call: TRBD2 (5 bases). The CDR3 loop spans 15 amino acids. Trimming pared 6 bases from V and 2 bases from J, leaving 11 bases between. The germline V gene encodes CDR1 SGHVS and CDR2 FQNEAQ. CDR3 residues: CASSRWGAGANVLTF. The CDR3 DNA follows: TGTGCCAGCAGTAGGTGGGGAGCTGGGGCCAACGTCCTGACTTTC.

The chain recombines TRBV6-1 with TRBJ2-3; D possibly corresponds to TRBD2 (7 bases). In germline, CDR1 is MNHNS, CDR2 SASEGT. The CDR3 is 12 residues long. CDR3 sequence: CAFGGGADTQYF. CDR3 sequence (DNA): TGTGCGTTCGGAGGGGGGGCAGATACGCAGTATTTT.